The 10 T cell receptor beta chains given below trace back to one sample, sequenced in a study of regulatory T cells in long-lasting Graves disease. The sample's time point: persistent/refractory GD, antithyroid drugs over 5 years with positive TRAb. PBMCs were the source of the RNA used for TCR sequencing. According to the study, TCR beta libraries were built with iRepertoire HTBI primers and CDR3-region Arm-PCR. TCRdb ran MiXCR on the multiplex PCR reads and lists one entry per CDR3 protein. The data show some 450,000 distinct CDR3 sequences, 23% seen once. This material consisted of peripheral blood mononuclear cells (PBMCs), taken when the disease was refractory, from a patient treated with antithyroid drugs. Receptors were obtained from a female donor with Graves disease.

Note on this clonotype: Just one base apart from a much larger clone, this may be a read error. The chain uses TRBV7-2 and TRBJ1-1; D remains unclear. This CDR3 is 15 amino acids long. Trimming took 5 bases from V and 1 from J, leaving 14 bases between them. In germline, CDR1 is SGHTA, CDR2 FQGNSA. CDR3 in DNA: TGTGCCAGCAGCCCCGAACAGATGACGAACACTGAAGCTTTCTTT. Protein product: CASSPEQMTNTEAFF.

This clonotype was observed at least ten times. The V and J genes are TRBV20-1 and TRBJ2-7, with 9 bases lining up with TRBD2. Germline V gene data show CDR1 as DFQATT and CDR2 as SNEGSKA (reference sequence). CDR3 length: 21 residues. V was pared by 0 bases and J by 3 bases, with 24 bases of the junction left unmatched. The CDR3 coding sequence is TGCAGTGCTAGAGATCTAATGTGGAGTCCATCGGATAAGCGGGAGGTCTACGAGCAGTACTTC. This encodes CSARDLMWSPSDKREVYEQYF.

This clonotype was counted ten times or more. The chain carries TRBV12-3 or TRBV12-4 and TRBJ1-2; no clear D gene. There are 13 residues in the CDR3. Trimming stripped 4 bases from V and 5 bases from J, with 11 bases between. The CDR3, as DNA: TGTGCCAGCAGTTCCGGCTTTTCTTATGGCTACACCTTC. The encoded protein is CASSSGFSYGYTF.

The V call is TRBV28, the J call TRBJ2-1; D not certain. Germline V gives CDR1 MDHEN, CDR2 SYDVKM. Trimming took off 3 bases at V and 7 bases at J, with 10 bases between the two ends. The CDR3 is 13 residues long. This CDR3 is CASSLPSRNEQFF. The CDR3 nucleotides read TGTGCCAGCAGTTTGCCCTCTAGGAATGAGCAGTTCTTC.

The V call is TRBV30, the J call TRBJ1-2, with D hard to call. This CDR3 is 13 amino acids long. Trimming stripped 2 bases from V and 0 bases from J, with 7 bases between. The V gene's germline CDR1 is GTSNPN and CDR2 SVGIG (reference sequence). The CDR3 spells CAWSPTTNYGYTF. CDR3 DNA: TGTGCCTGGAGTCCGACGACTAACTATGGCTACACCTTC.

The table lists this clonotype with many counts. This chain links TRBV6-5 with TRBJ1-1; 7 nucleotides line up with TRBD1. The ends lost 2 bases at V and 7 bases at J; junction bases unmatched: 10. There are 15 residues in the CDR3. Germline assignment: CDR1 MNHEY and CDR2 SVGAGI. The CDR3, as DNA: TGTGCCAGCAGTTACGAGGAGACAGGGAGTTTTGAAGCTTTCTTT. It codes for CASSYEETGSFEAFF.

This clonotype occurred a few times. The chain combines TRBV30 with TRBJ1-6; D possibly corresponds to TRBD1 (6 bases). Germline V CDR1 and CDR2: GTSNPN, SVGIG (reference sequence). V lost 4 bases and J lost 4, with 11 bases in between. This CDR3 has 14 amino acids. CDR3 DNA sequence: TGTGCCTGGAAGGGAGGGGGATATAATTCACCCCTCCACTTT. Translation: CAWKGGGYNSPLHF.

This clonotype was seen just once. The rearrangement links TRBV9 to TRBJ2-1, with D uncertain. Trimming took 0 bases from V and 0 from J, leaving 7 bases between them. From germline, CDR1 is SGDLS and CDR2 YYNGEE. This CDR3 is built from 15 residues. CDR3 DNA sequence: TGTGCCAGCAGCGTAGGAGCGAGCTCCTACAATGAGCAGTTCTTC. Amino acid sequence: CASSVGASSYNEQFF.

In its sample, this clonotype was seen a few times. The chain joins TRBV4-1 to TRBJ1-3; 8 bases agree with TRBD1. Trimming cost V 4 bases and J 2 bases; bases outside gene matches: 4. In germline, CDR1 is MGHRA, CDR2 YSYEKL. The CDR3 is made up of 15 amino acids. Here the CDR3 DNA reads TGCGCCAGCAGCCTCGACAGGGGTACTGGAAACACCATATATTTT. It is translated as CASSLDRGTGNTIYF.

In this sample, this clonotype turned up a few times. The V call is TRBV6-1, the J call TRBJ1-5, with 11 positions matching TRBD1. From germline, CDR1 is MNHNS and CDR2 SASEGT. The junction had 9 bases not matched to a gene; V was cut back by 5 bases and J by 6 bases. This CDR3 comprises 16 residues. CDR3 sequence reads: CASSKGTGGVGQPQHF. CDR3 DNA: TGTGCCAGCAGTAAAGGGACAGGGGGTGTCGGTCAGCCCCAGCATTTT.